This TCR beta chain was sequenced in a study of blood T cell repertoires in COVID-19. Study-level background: Sites across the United States, Italy and Spain contributed samples from acute and convalescent COVID-19. The cDNA or gDNA used as material had been derived from T cells, B-cell-depleted T cells, or PBMCs.

In the authors' workflow: Amplifying reference gene primers gave estimates of nucleated cell counts. Produced via immunoSEQ multiplex PCR; TCRdb's table is partial and in-frame only. V and J calls and clone size are given by that table; D and trimming were obtained from the DNA. The repertoire consists of 140,000 to 150,000 clones, with about 90% occurring once and the leading ten covering about 1.7%. V dropped 4 bases and J dropped 4 bases, with 14 bases sitting between them. Germline V CDR1 and CDR2: SGDLS, YYNGEE. The CDR3 has 14 amino acids. The sequence was obtained from a woman aged 50 to 60 with acute or convalescent COVID-19. This chain uses TRBV9 with TRBJ1-1, with D possibly being TRBD1 (5 bases). Sequenced input: peripheral blood. The CDR3 sequence: CASSRLEGFTEAFF. The CDR3, as DNA: TGTGCCAGCAGCAGACTAGAGGGGTTCACTGAAGCTTTCTTT.